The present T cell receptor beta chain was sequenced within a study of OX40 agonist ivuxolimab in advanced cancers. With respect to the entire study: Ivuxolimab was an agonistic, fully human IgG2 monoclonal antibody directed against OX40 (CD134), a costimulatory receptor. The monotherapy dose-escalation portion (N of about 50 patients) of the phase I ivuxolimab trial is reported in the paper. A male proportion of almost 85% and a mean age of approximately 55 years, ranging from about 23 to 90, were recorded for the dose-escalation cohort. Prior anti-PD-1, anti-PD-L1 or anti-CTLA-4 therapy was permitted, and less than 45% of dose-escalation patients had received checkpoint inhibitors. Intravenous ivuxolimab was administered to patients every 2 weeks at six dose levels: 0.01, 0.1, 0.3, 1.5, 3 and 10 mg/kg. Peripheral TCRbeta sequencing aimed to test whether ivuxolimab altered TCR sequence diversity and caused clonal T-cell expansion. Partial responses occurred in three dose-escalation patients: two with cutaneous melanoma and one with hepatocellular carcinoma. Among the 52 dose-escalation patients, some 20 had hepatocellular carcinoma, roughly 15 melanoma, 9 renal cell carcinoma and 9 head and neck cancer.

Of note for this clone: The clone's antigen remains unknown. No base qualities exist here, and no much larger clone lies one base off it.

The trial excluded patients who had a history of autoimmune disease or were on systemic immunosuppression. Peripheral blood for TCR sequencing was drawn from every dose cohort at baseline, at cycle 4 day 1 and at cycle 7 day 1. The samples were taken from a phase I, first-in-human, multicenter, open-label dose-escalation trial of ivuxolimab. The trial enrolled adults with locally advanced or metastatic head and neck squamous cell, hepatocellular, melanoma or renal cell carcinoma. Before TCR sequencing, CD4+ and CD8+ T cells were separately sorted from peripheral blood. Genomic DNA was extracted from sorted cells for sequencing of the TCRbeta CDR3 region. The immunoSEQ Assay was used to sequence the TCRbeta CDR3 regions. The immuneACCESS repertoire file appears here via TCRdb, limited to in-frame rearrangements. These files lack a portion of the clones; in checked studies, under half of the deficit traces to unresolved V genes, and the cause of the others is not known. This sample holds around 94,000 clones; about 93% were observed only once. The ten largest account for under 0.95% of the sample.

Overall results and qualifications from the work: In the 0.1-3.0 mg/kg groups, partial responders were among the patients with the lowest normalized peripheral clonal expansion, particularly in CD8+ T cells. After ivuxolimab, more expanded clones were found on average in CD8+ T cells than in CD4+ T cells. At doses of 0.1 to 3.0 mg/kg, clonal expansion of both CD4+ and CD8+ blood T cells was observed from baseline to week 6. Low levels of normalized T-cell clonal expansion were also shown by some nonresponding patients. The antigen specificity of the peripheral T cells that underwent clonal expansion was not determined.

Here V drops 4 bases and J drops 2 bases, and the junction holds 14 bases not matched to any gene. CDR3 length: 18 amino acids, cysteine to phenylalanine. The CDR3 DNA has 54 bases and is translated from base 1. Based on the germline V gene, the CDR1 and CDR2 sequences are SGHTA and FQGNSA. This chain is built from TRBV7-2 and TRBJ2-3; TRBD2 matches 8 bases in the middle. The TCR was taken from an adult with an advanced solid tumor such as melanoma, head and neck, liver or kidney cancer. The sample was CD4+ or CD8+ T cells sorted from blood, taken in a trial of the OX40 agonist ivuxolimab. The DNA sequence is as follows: TGTGCCAGCAGCTCCATCTTCCAACTAGCGGTGTCCACAGATACGCAGTATTTT. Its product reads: CASSSIFQLAVSTDTQYF.